In this sample, the clone carrying this T cell receptor (beta chain) turned up a few times. The target antigen is unknown. The data were taken from a study of post-analysis software for immune sequencing data. Across the study: Patients had relapsing-remitting, secondary progressive or progressive-relapsing multiple sclerosis; some lacked subtype. General study findings and limits: Normalized Chao1 diversity was significantly reduced in patients versus controls. Analysis by F measure revealed that same-batch samples clustered strongly together. TRBV segments more frequent in patients than in controls numbered several and included TRBV5-6, TRBV5-1 and TRBV20-1.

Unique molecular identifiers were built into the TCR beta cDNA libraries. Between about 1 and 11 million T cells gave rise to some 520,000 cDNA molecules. One entry per CDR3 protein, called by TCRdb with MiXCR from the PCR reads. This table holds approximately 350,000 distinct CDR3 sequences, roughly 30% found once. Germline loops: CDR1 SGHAT, CDR2 FQNNGV. The V end was cut by 6 bases, the J end by 0 bases, with 26 bases between. This CDR3 contains 19 residues. The chain has TRBV11-2 and TRBJ1-2; D is ambiguous. The sequenced material came from blood. This receptor was taken from a girl between 5 and 17 years old with multiple sclerosis. CDR3 in amino acids: CASRPPAYDGRNTNYGYTF. CDR3 DNA sequence: TGTGCCAGCAGGCCCCCCGCATATGATGGAAGAAACACTAACTATGGCTACACCTTC.